The subject of this entry is one T cell receptor beta chain. As yet, its antigen is unknown. This sample was included in a study of monozygotic twins with inflammatory bowel disease. Points from the study as a whole: Researchers report that IBD patients shared fewer clonotypes with others than healthy twins, especially amid disease activity. Using the inverse Simpson index, IBD patients had lower TCRbeta diversity than healthy co-twins.

cDNA encoding TCRalpha and TCRbeta underwent two nested PCRs of about 15 and 9 cycles, each of which was followed by bead purification. TCRdb re-called the 5' RACE reads and shows each CDR3 protein once, DNA omitted. The sample totals 300,000 to 400,000 distinct CDR3 sequences. CDR1 is SGHDN, CDR2 FVKESK, per germline. The CDR3 consists of 16 residues. The template was total RNA from whole blood, with no T cell sorting. The chain has TRBV14 and TRBJ2-1; lacking DNA, the TRBD1 call made by TCRdb goes unchecked. The sample was blood. The sequence was collected from a human donor with ulcerative colitis or Crohn's disease, or a healthy co-twin of an affected twin (not recorded which). The CDR3 protein is CASSHPGGGLYNEQFF.